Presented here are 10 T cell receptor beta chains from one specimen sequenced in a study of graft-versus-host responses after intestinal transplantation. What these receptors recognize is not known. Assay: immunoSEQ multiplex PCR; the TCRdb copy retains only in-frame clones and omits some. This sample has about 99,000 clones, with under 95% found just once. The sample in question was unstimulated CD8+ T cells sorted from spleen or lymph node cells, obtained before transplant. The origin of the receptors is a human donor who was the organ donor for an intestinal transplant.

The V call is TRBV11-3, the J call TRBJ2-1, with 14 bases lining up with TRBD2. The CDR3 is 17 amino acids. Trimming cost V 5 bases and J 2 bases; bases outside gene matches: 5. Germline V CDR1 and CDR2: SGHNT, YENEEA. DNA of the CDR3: TGTGCCAGCAGCGCACGACTAGCGGGGGGGCCCTACAATGAGCAGTTCTTC. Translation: CASSARLAGGPYNEQFF.

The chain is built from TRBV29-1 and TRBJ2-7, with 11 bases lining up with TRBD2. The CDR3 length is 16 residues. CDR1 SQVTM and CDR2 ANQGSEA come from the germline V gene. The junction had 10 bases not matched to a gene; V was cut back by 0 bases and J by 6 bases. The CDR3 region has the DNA TGCAGCGTTGAAGATCTTCTAACTAGCGGGAGTCTCGAGCAGTACTTC. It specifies CSVEDLLTSGSLEQYF.

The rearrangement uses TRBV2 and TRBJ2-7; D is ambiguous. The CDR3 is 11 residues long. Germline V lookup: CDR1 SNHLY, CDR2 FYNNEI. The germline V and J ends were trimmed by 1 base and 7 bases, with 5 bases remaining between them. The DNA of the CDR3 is TGTGCCAGCAGTGAAGGACAAGAGCAGTACTTC. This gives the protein CASSEGQEQYF.

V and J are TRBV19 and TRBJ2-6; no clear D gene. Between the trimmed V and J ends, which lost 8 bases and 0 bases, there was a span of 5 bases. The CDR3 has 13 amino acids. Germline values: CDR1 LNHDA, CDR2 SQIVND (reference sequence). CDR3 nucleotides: TGTGCCAGTTCTTTCTCTGGGGCCAACGTCCTGACTTTC. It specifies CASSFSGANVLTF.

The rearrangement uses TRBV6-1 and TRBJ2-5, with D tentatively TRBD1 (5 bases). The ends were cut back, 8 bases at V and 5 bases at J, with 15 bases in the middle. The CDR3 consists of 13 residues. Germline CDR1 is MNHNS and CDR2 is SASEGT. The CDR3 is CASGAPDFETQYF. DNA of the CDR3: TGTGCCAGCGGGGCGCCAGACTTTGAGACCCAGTACTTC.

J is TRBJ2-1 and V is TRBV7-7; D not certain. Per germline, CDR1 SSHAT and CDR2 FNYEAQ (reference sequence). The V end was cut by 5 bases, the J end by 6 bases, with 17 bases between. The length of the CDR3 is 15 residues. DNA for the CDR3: TGTGCCAGCAGCGCCAACCCGGCTGGGCCCAATGAGCAGTTCTTC. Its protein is CASSANPAGPNEQFF.

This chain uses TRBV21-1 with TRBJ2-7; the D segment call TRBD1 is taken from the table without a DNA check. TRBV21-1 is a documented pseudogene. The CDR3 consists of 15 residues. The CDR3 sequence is CASSIRAGGPYEQYF. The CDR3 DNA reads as TGTGCCAGCAGCATCCGGGCAGGGGGCCCCTACGAGCAGTACTTC.

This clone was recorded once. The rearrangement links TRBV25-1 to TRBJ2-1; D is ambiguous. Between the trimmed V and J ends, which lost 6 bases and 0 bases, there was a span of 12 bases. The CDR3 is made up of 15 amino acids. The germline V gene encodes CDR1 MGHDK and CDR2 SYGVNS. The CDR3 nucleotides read TGTGCCAGCAGCGCCAACATGAACTCCTACAATGAGCAGTTCTTC. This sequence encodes CASSANMNSYNEQFF.

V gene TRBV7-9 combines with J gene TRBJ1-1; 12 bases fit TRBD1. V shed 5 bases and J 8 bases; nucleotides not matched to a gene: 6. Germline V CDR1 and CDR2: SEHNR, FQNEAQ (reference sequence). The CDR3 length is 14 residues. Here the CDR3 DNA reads TGTGCCAGCAGCCTCCGGGACAGGGGGCAGGAAGCTTTCTTT. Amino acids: CASSLRDRGQEAFF.

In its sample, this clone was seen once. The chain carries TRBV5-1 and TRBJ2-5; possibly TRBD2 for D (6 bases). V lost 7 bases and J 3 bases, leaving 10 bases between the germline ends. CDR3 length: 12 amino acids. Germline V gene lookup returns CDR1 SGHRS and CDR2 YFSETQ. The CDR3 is CASRDLEETQYF. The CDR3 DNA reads TGCGCCAGCCGGGACTTGGAAGAGACCCAGTACTTC. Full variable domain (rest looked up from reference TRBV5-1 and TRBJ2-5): KAGVTQTPRYLIKTRGQQVTLSCSPISGHRSVSWYQQTPGQGLQFLFEYFSETQRNKGNFPGRFSGRQFSNSRSEMNVSTLELGDSALYLCASRDLEETQYFGPGTRLLVL.